The T cell receptor (beta chain) under discussion was sequenced for a study of response to subunit inactivated influenza vaccine. TCRdb itself ran the RT-PCR reads through MiXCR, one entry per CDR3 protein. The sample records roughly 550,000 distinct CDR3 sequences, under 30% being singletons. These sequences were also reported in another study, on T cells expressing NK-cell markers. That report notes: What made the TCR beta cDNA was 5'RACE template switching with UMIs. Sequencing of TCR beta repertoires drew on sorted CD3+CD56+NKG2C+, CD3+CD56+NKG2C- and CD3+CD56-NKG2C+ T cells. The authors sequenced eight donors, of whom seven were HCMV-seropositive and one was seronegative. Six donors carried dominant NKG2C+ clonotypes that made up roughly 1.0-7.5% of their CD8+ T cells.

The TCR comes from a man in his fifties or sixties who received an inactivated influenza vaccine. Sequenced here: CD4+ T cells sorted from PBMCs, sampled 11 to 12 days after vaccination.

This CDR3 reads CASSPRQTNEKLFF. The CDR3 bases are TGTGCCAGCAGCCCACGACAGACTAATGAAAAACTGTTTTTT. The chain joins TRBV14 to TRBJ1-4; D might be TRBD1 (5 bases). The CDR3 is 14 amino acids. CDR1 is SGHDN and CDR2 is FVKESK in the germline V gene. V was clipped by 4 bases and J by 2 bases, with 8 bases between them.